This is a list of T cell receptor beta chains from one sample in a study of blood T cell repertoires in COVID-19. Measured with immunoSEQ multiplex PCR; TCRdb has only the in-frame clones, and not every one. The table includes 90,000 to 120,000 clones, around 84% detected once. The sequencing input was peripheral blood. The source of these receptors is a man aged 55 to 70 with acute or convalescent COVID-19. Both conserved end residues are part of each CDR3. A D gene is named only where the DNA matches it firmly. Clone size, where shown, is once, few, many, or a class for clones that have expanded.

clone_size,j_call,d_call,v_call,cdr3_aa,cdr3_nt
once,TRBJ1-1,-,TRBV6-2/TRBV6-3,CASSLLATEAFF,TGTGCCAGCAGTCTATTAGCCACTGAAGCTTTCTTT
-,TRBJ1-2,-,TRBV6-6,CASNTPDRYYGYTF,TGTGCCAGCAATACCCCAGACAGGTACTATGGCTACACCTTC
few,TRBJ2-2,-,TRBV6-1,CASSERNGANTGELFF,TGTGCCAGCAGTGAGAGGAACGGCGCGAACACCGGGGAGCTGTTTTTT
-,TRBJ1-4,-,TRBV5-4,CASSLPREGSEKLFF,TGTGCCAGCAGCTTACCCCGGGAGGGGAGTGAAAAACTGTTTTTT
-,TRBJ2-7,TRBD1,TRBV10-3,CAISESTGAYEQYF,TGTGCCATCAGTGAGTCGACAGGGGCGTACGAGCAGTACTTC
-,TRBJ2-3,TRBD2,TRBV9,CASSLRTSGLTDTQYF,TGTGCCAGCAGCCTACGGACTAGCGGGCTCACAGATACGCAGTATTTT
-,TRBJ1-4,TRBD1,TRBV18,CASSRLQGDDEKLFF,TGTGCCAGCTCACGACTACAGGGGGATGATGAAAAACTGTTTTTT
-,TRBJ1-1,-,TRBV19,CASTSGSNTEAFF,TGTGCCAGTACGTCAGGGTCCAACACTGAAGCTTTCTTT
once,TRBJ1-5,-,TRBV12-5,CASGLVRGLEHAQHF,TGTGCTAGTGGTTTGGTACGAGGGTTGGAACACGCCCAGCATTTT
-,TRBJ1-5,-,TRBV18,CASSPKGGRNQPQHF,TGTGCCAGCTCACCGAAAGGAGGGAGGAATCAGCCCCAGCATTTT
once,TRBJ2-2,-,TRBV11-3,CASSLDLLGQGTGELFF,TGTGCCAGCAGCTTAGATCTCCTAGGCCAGGGCACCGGGGAGCTGTTTTTT
-,TRBJ1-2,-,TRBV5-6,CASSLVRSGVGYTF,TGTGCCAGCAGCTTGGTACGTTCAGGGGTAGGCTACACCTTC
once,TRBJ2-6,-,TRBV19,CASSPLRTALSSGANVLTF,TGTGCCAGTAGTCCACTGAGGACAGCCCTAAGCTCTGGGGCCAACGTCCTGACTTTC
-,TRBJ2-3,TRBD2,TRBV28,CASRLAGFTDTQYF,TGTGCCAGCAGACTAGCGGGGTTCACAGATACGCAGTATTTT
-,TRBJ1-3,TRBD1,TRBV6-1,CASSASATWGQLSGNTIYF,TGTGCCAGCAGTGCGTCCGCGACATGGGGACAGCTCTCTGGAAACACCATATATTTT
-,TRBJ2-2,-,TRBV14,CASSQVQGSGELFF,TGTGCCAGCAGCCAAGTCCAGGGCTCCGGGGAGCTGTTTTTT
-,TRBJ1-2,TRBD1,TRBV25-1,CASSLQGLNGYTF,TGTGCCAGCAGCCTACAGGGGTTAAATGGCTACACCTTC
-,TRBJ1-5,TRBD1,TRBV15,CATERTGANPNQPQHF,TGTGCCACCGAACGGACAGGGGCAAACCCCAATCAGCCCCAGCATTTT
-,TRBJ1-5,-,TRBV28,CASSLTGWGQPQHF,TGTGCCAGCAGTTTGACAGGTTGGGGGCAGCCCCAGCATTTT
-,TRBJ1-2,-,TRBV2,CASSDTGGAGYTF,TGTGCCAGCAGTGATACGGGGGGGGCTGGCTACACCTTC
-,TRBJ1-1,-,TRBV29-1,CSVEGTGPEAFF,TGCAGCGTTGAGGGCACAGGCCCTGAAGCTTTCTTT
-,TRBJ1-6,-,TRBV9,CASSVDGGEGSGSPLHF,TGTGCCAGCAGCGTAGATGGAGGGGAGGGAAGCGGTTCACCCCTCCACTTT
-,TRBJ2-1,-,TRBV29-1,CSDLRPGRGNNEQFF,TGCAGTGATTTGAGGCCCGGGAGAGGAAACAATGAGCAGTTCTTC
-,TRBJ2-2,TRBD1,TRBV18,CASSPPGRQGTGELFF,TGTGCCAGCTCACCACCGGGACGACAGGGGACCGGGGAGCTGTTTTTT
-,TRBJ2-7,TRBD1,TRBV6-5,CASSRGQGAHEQYF,TGTGCCAGCAGCAGAGGACAGGGGGCCCACGAGCAGTACTTC
-,TRBJ2-1,-,TRBV7-9,CASREGGDNEQFF,TGTGCCAGCAGGGAGGGGGGGGACAATGAGCAGTTCTTC
-,TRBJ2-1,-,TRBV7-8,CASSPWTDSSYNEQFF,TGTGCCAGCAGCCCCTGGACAGATAGCTCCTACAATGAGCAGTTCTTC
-,TRBJ2-3,-,TRBV6-1,CASSEDMSTDTQYF,TGTGCCAGCAGTGAAGATATGAGCACAGATACGCAGTATTTT
-,TRBJ1-3,-,TRBV7-8,CASSRIGVGNTIYF,TGTGCCAGCAGCCGCATCGGGGTTGGAAACACCATATATTTT
-,TRBJ1-5,-,TRBV6-4,CASSAHRAQPQHF,TGTGCCAGCAGTGCCCACAGGGCTCAGCCCCAGCATTTT
-,TRBJ1-1,-,TRBV5-1,CASSPRHENTEAFF,TGCGCCAGCAGCCCCCGACACGAGAACACTGAAGCTTTCTTT
-,TRBJ2-3,TRBD2,TRBV5-1,CASSLGASGDTQYF,TGCGCCAGCAGCTTGGGGGCTAGCGGAGATACGCAGTATTTT
-,TRBJ2-1,TRBD2,TRBV9,CASSVVAGEFLHEQFF,TGTGCCAGCAGCGTAGTAGCGGGAGAATTTCTTCATGAGCAGTTCTTC
-,TRBJ2-4,TRBD1,TRBV4-3,CASSQWVQGAAKNIQYF,TGCGCCAGCAGCCAATGGGTTCAGGGGGCGGCCAAAAACATTCAGTACTTC
-,TRBJ2-1,TRBD1,TRBV24-1,CATSDSGQGAEEQFF,TGTGCCACCAGTGATTCAGGACAGGGGGCAGAGGAGCAGTTCTTC
-,TRBJ1-4,-,TRBV5-1,CASSLAGEKLFF,TGCGCCAGCAGCTTGGCCGGTGAAAAACTGTTTTTT
-,TRBJ1-2,TRBD1,TRBV4-2,CASSQDTRTGAHGYTF,TGTGCCAGCAGCCAAGATACCAGGACAGGGGCTCATGGCTACACCTTC
-,TRBJ1-5,TRBD1,TRBV30,CAWLNGTDGLGNQPQHF,TGTGCCTGGTTAAACGGGACAGACGGATTAGGCAATCAGCCCCAGCATTTT
-,TRBJ1-5,-,TRBV5-5,CASSLDHLGVSNQPQHF,TGTGCCAGCAGCTTGGACCACCTCGGGGTTAGCAATCAGCCCCAGCATTTT
-,TRBJ1-5,-,TRBV19,CASSPTNYQPQHF,TGTGCCAGTAGTCCGACAAATTATCAGCCCCAGCATTTT
-,TRBJ1-2,-,TRBV5-4,CASSPRQARFTNYGYTF,TGTGCCAGCAGCCCCCGACAGGCGAGATTCACGAACTATGGCTACACCTTC
-,TRBJ2-1,TRBD1,TRBV27,CASSKDRGMRNEQFF,TGTGCCAGCAGTAAGGACAGGGGGATGAGAAATGAGCAGTTCTTC
-,TRBJ1-1,-,TRBV18,CASSPVPYEAFF,TGTGCCAGCTCACCAGTTCCGTATGAAGCTTTCTTT
medium-sized,TRBJ2-1,-,TRBV10-1,CASSESPSTYNEQFF,TGCGCCAGCAGTGAGTCCCCATCTACTTACAATGAGCAGTTCTTC
few,TRBJ1-1,TRBD1,TRBV29-1,CSVVGTGGWNTEAFF,TGCAGCGTTGTGGGGACAGGGGGCTGGAACACTGAAGCTTTCTTT
-,TRBJ2-1,TRBD2,TRBV5-1,CASSLGLANKDNEQFF,TGCGCCAGCAGCTTGGGACTAGCGAATAAGGACAATGAGCAGTTCTTC
once,TRBJ2-3,TRBD2,TRBV24-1,CATSDWDTSGTDTQYF,TGTGCCACCAGTGATTGGGATACTAGCGGCACAGATACGCAGTATTTT
once,TRBJ2-5,TRBD2,TRBV6-5,CASSYSGGRETQYF,TGTGCCAGCAGTTACTCTGGCGGGAGAGAGACCCAGTACTTC
-,TRBJ2-7,TRBD1,TRBV5-4,CASTFEQGIYEQYF,TGTGCCAGCACCTTCGAACAGGGGATCTACGAGCAGTACTTC
-,TRBJ2-2,TRBD1,TRBV2,CASSAGTAANTGELFF,TGTGCCAGCAGTGCCGGGACAGCCGCGAACACCGGGGAGCTGTTTTTT
-,TRBJ1-1,-,TRBV29-1,CSVLPGVRGNTEAFF,TGCAGCGTCCTACCAGGGGTTCGGGGGAACACTGAAGCTTTCTTT
-,TRBJ1-3,-,TRBV2,CASSRNGRSSGNTIYF,TGTGCCAGCTCACGGAATGGCCGGAGCTCTGGAAACACCATATATTTT
-,TRBJ1-2,-,TRBV7-9,CASSLNSGKPRRDYGYTF,TGTGCCAGCAGCTTAAATTCGGGTAAGCCCAGACGGGACTATGGCTACACCTTC
-,TRBJ1-6,-,TRBV11-3,CASSFRGGKDSPLHF,TGTGCCAGCAGCTTTAGGGGGGGGAAAGACTCACCCCTCCACTTT
-,TRBJ1-1,TRBD1,TRBV5-1,CASSFAGQGNTEAFF,TGCGCCAGCAGCTTCGCGGGACAGGGGAACACTGAAGCTTTCTTT
-,TRBJ2-2,TRBD2,TRBV9,CASSVVAGGNTGELFF,TGTGCCAGCAGCGTAGTGGCGGGAGGGAACACCGGGGAGCTGTTTTTT
few,TRBJ1-1,-,TRBV5-1,CASSYDRDTEAFF,TGCGCCAGCAGTTATGATCGGGACACTGAAGCTTTCTTT
-,TRBJ2-7,TRBD1,TRBV6-5,CASSYSGQGSYEQYF,TGTGCCAGCAGTTACTCTGGACAGGGTTCCTACGAGCAGTACTTC
-,TRBJ1-6,TRBD1,TRBV9,CASSVRDSGSPLHF,TGTGCCAGCAGCGTACGGGACAGTGGGTCACCCCTCCACTTT
-,TRBJ2-1,TRBD2,TRBV9,CASSVRLAGYNEQFF,TGTGCCAGCAGCGTAAGGCTAGCGGGGTACAATGAGCAGTTCTTC